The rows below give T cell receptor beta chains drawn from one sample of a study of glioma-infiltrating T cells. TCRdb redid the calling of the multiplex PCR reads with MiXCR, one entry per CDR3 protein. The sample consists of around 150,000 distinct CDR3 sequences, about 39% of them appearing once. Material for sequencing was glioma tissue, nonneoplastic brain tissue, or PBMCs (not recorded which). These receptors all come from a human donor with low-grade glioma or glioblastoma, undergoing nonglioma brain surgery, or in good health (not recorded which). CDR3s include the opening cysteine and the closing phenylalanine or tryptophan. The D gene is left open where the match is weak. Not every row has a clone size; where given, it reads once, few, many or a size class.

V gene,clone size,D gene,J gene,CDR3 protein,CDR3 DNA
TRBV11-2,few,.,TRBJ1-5,CASSLTSKGNNQPQHF,TGTGCCAGCAGCTTAACGTCCAAGGGTAACAATCAGCCCCAGCATTTT
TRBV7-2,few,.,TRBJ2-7,CASSLISDYEQYF,TGTGCCAGCAGCTTAATATCTGACTACGAGCAGTACTTC
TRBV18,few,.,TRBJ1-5,CASSLGQNSNQPQHF,TGTGCCAGCTCACTTGGACAGAATAGCAATCAGCCCCAGCATTTT
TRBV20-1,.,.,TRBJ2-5,CSAFRSGTSETQYF,TGCAGTGCGTTCCGCTCAGGGACATCAGAGACCCAGTACTTC
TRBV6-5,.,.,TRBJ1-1,CASSYSSYRSMNTEAFF,TGTGCCAGCAGTTACTCGAGTTACAGGAGTATGAACACTGAAGCTTTCTTT
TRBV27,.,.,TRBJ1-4,CASGASAREKLFF,TGTGCCAGCGGGGCCTCCGCTCGTGAAAAACTGTTTTTT
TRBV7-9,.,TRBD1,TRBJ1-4,CASTGQGSGKLFF,TGTGCCAGCACCGGACAGGGCAGTGGAAAACTGTTTTTT
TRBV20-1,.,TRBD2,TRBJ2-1,CSARLAGVGGPYNEQFF,TGCAGTGCCAGACTAGCGGGAGTGGGTGGCCCCTACAATGAGCAGTTCTTC
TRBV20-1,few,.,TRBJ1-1,CSASPGQSLTEAFF,TGCAGTGCTAGTCCGGGACAAAGCTTGACTGAAGCTTTCTTT
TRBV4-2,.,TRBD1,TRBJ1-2,CASSQDGQGDYGYTF,TGTGCCAGCAGCCAAGACGGACAGGGTGACTATGGCTACACCTTC
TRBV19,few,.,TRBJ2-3,CASSTSRSTDTQYF,TGTGCCAGTTCGACTAGTCGAAGCACAGATACGCAGTATTTT
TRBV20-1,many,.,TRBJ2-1,CSAHRGGNEQFF,TGCAGTGCGCACAGGGGAGGCAATGAGCAGTTCTTC
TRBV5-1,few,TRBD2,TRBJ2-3,CASKDGSGRAPDTQYF,TGCGCCAGCAAAGATGGTAGCGGGAGGGCCCCAGATACGCAGTATTTT
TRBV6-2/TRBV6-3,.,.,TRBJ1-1,CASSYSSNTEALF,TGTGCCAGCAGTTACTCGTCGAACACTGAAGCTCTCTTT
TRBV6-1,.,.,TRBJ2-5,CASSPTQVGFQETQYF,TGTGCCAGCAGTCCTACCCAGGTGGGCTTCCAAGAGACCCAGTACTTC
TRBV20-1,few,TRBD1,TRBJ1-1,CSGSRNQGATEAFF,TGCAGTGGGTCGCGGAATCAGGGGGCCACTGAAGCTTTCTTT
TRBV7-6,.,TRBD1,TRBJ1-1,CARSLDRGRAFF,TGTGCCCGCAGCTTAGACAGGGGTAGAGCTTTCTTT
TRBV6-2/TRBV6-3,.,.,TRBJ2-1,CASSRDPYNEQFF,TGTGCCAGCAGTCGGGACCCTTACAATGAGCAGTTCTTC
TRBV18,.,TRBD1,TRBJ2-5,CASSTGTEETQYF,TGTGCCAGCTCAACCGGGACAGAAGAGACCCAGTACTTC
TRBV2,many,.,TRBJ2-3,CASSEKSHGRTDTQYF,TGTGCCAGCAGTGAAAAGTCCCATGGCCGCACAGATACGCAGTATTTT
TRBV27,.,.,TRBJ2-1,CASSDWLGDEQFF,TGTGCCAGCTCGGACTGGCTAGGGGATGAGCAGTTCTTC
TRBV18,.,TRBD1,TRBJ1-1,CASSPTGEGGTEAFF,TGTGCCAGCTCACCGACAGGGGAAGGGGGCACTGAAGCTTTCTTT
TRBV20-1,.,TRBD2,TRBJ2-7,CSARSSGSSYNEQYF,TGCAGTGCTAGATCTAGCGGGAGCTCCTACAATGAGCAGTACTTC
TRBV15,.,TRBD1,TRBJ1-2,CATLPGTGANYGYTF,TGTGCCACCCTCCCCGGGACAGGAGCTAACTATGGCTACACCTTC
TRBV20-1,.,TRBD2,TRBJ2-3,CSAYPPAGVRDTQYF,TGCAGTGCTTACCCACCTGCGGGAGTTCGAGATACGCAGTATTTT
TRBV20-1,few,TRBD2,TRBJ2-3,CSASRLAWSTQYF,TGCAGTGCTAGTCGACTAGCCTGGAGTACGCAGTATTTT
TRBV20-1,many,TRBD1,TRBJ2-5,CSARGQGETQYF,TGCAGTGCTAGGGGACAGGGGGAGACCCAGTACTTC
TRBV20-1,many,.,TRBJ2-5,CSASLESETQYF,TGCAGTGCTAGCCTCGAAAGTGAGACCCAGTACTTC
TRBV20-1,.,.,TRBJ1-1,CSASGPLEAFF,TGCAGTGCTAGCGGACCGCTTGAAGCTTTCTTT
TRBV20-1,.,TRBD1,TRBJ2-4,CSAFRQGENIQYF,TGCAGTGCTTTCCGACAGGGTGAGAACATTCAGTACTTC
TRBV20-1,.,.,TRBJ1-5,CSASLPGTFNQPQHF,TGCAGTGCTAGCCTACCAGGGACATTCAATCAGCCCCAGCATTTT
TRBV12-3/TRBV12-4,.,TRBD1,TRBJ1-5,CASSWDRGGYQPQHF,TGTGCCAGCAGTTGGGACAGGGGGGGATATCAGCCCCAGCATTTT
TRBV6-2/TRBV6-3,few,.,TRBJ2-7,CASSYIPDSTRYEQYF,TGTGCCAGCAGTTACATCCCAGACTCAACTCGCTACGAGCAGTACTTC
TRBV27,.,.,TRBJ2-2,CASRDGSRTGGLFF,TGTGCCAGCAGGGATGGGAGTAGAACCGGGGGGCTGTTTTTT
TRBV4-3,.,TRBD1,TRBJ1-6,CASSHHDRGASPLHF,TGCGCCAGCAGCCACCATGACAGGGGCGCTTCACCCCTCCACTTT
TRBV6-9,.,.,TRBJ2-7,CASSRPPGAFYEQYF,TGTGCCAGCAGCCGACCCCCCGGGGCTTTCTACGAGCAGTACTTC
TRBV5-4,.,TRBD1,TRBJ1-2,CASHTGEKDGYTF,TGTGCCAGCCATACAGGGGAAAAGGATGGCTACACCTTC
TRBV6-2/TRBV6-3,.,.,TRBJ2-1,CASMGESNTEFF,TGTGCCAGCATGGGGGAGTCAAATACGGAGTTCTTC
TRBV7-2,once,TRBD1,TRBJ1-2,CASSPRRTGEGGYGYTF,TGTGCCAGCAGCCCCCGTCGGACAGGGGAGGGTGGATATGGCTACACCTTC
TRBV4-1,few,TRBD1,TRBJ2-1,CASSQAQGSYNEQFF,TGCGCCAGCAGCCAGGCACAGGGGTCCTACAATGAGCAGTTCTTC
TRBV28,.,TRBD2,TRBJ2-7,CASSLSRTSGSSYEQYF,TGTGCCAGCAGTTTATCCCGGACTAGCGGGAGCTCCTACGAGCAGTACTTC
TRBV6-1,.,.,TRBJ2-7,CASRSQGYEQYF,TGTGCCAGCAGATCACAGGGCTACGAGCAGTACTTC
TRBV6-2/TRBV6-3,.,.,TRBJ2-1,CAISAASAYNEQFF,TGTGCCATCAGTGCGGCTAGCGCCTACAATGAGCAGTTCTTC
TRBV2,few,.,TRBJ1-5,CASSDRDAQPQHF,TGTGCCAGCAGTGACAGGGATGCTCAGCCCCAGCATTTT
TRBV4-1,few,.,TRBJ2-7,CASSQDPHQSYEQYF,TGCGCCAGCAGCCAAGATCCCCACCAATCCTACGAGCAGTACTTC
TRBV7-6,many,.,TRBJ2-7,CASSPDSSYEQYF,TGTGCCAGCAGCCCAGACAGCTCCTACGAGCAGTACTTC
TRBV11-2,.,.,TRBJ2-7,CASTPGQGPYEQYF,TGTGCCAGCACCCCAGGACAAGGGCCATACGAGCAGTACTTC
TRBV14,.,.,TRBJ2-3,CASSQDQITQYF,TGTGCCAGCAGCCAAGATCAGATAACGCAGTATTTT
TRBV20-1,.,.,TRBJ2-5,CSASGLQETQYF,TGCAGTGCTAGCGGACTCCAAGAGACCCAGTACTTC
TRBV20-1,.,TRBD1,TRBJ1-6,CRYKRGLVSPLHF,TGCAGGTATAAAAGGGGGCTGGTTTCACCCCTCCACTTT
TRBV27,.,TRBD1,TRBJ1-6,CASSLSDRAPLHF,TGTGCCAGCAGTTTATCCGACAGGGCACCCCTCCACTTT
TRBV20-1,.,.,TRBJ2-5,CSASEGGLETQYF,TGCAGTGCTAGCGAAGGGGGATTGGAGACCCAGTACTTC
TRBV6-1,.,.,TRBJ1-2,CASRRANYGYTF,TGTGCCAGCAGAAGGGCTAACTATGGCTACACCTTC
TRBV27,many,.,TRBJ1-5,CASSPWTQSNQPQHF,TGTGCCAGCAGTCCTTGGACACAAAGCAATCAGCCCCAGCATTTT
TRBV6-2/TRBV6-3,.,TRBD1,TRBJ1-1,CASSSSGGVYTETFF,TGTGCCAGCAGTTCATCAGGGGGCGTATACACTGAAACTTTCTTT
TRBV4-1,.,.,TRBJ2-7,CASSQRDFYEQYF,TGCGCCAGCAGCCAACGGGACTTTTACGAGCAGTACTTC
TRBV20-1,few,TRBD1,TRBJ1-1,CSASKGADTEAFF,TGCAGTGCTAGCAAGGGGGCGGACACTGAAGCTTTCTTT